The following is a T cell receptor (beta chain) sequence with its context. Its cognate antigen is unknown. A much larger clone sits a single nucleotide away, making a read error possible. CDR3 length: 13 amino acids. Trimming removed 1 base at V and 13 bases at J, with 14 bases between. The germline gives CDR1 MNHEY, CDR2 SVGAGI. For the second PCR, which ran for about 7 to 12 cycles, a sample-barcoded 5' primer and a J-beta primer mix were used. From the 5' RACE reads, TCRdb called clonotypes with MiXCR, one entry per CDR3 protein. Altogether approximately 960,000 distinct CDR3 sequences are present, about 28% being singletons, with the ten largest covering about a tenth. These data belong to a study of blood T cells in healthy people across ages. Study results and caveats: Conclusively comparing naive with antigen-experienced cells was impossible with unsorted PBMCs. With age, beta diversity per million T cells declined roughly linearly, significantly by over 35.

The data were also submitted as part of a second study, on T cells of mothers and their children.

This chain joins TRBV6-5 and TRBJ2-4; TRBD1 might be the D (5 bases). Sequencing was performed on blood. The source of this sequence is a woman in her thirties or forties in good health. DNA for the CDR3: TGTGCCAGCAGTTACTTATCACAGGCTGAGCAGTACTTC. This codes for CASSYLSQAEQYF.